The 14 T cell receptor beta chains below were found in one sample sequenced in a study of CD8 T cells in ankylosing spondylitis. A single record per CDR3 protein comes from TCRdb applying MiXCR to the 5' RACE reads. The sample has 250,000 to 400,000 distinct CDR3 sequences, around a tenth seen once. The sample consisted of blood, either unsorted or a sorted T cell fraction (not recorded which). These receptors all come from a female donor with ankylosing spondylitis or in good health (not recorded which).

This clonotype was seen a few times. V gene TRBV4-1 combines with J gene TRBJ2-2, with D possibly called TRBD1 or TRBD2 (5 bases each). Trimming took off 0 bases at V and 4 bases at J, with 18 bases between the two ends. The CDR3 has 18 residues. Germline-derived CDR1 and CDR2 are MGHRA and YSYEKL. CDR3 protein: CASSQDGPMVRGTGELFF. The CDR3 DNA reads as TGCGCCAGCAGCCAAGATGGGCCCATGGTGAGGGGCACCGGGGAGCTGTTTTTT.

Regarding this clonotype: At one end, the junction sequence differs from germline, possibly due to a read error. The CDR3, as DNA: TGCGCCAGCAGCTTCGACAGTAACTATGGCCACACCTTC. This codes for CASSFDSNYGHTF. V usage is TRBV5-1 and J usage is TRBJ1-2; maybe TRBD1 (5 bases). This CDR3 has 13 amino acids. Germline V lookup: CDR1 SGHRS, CDR2 YFSETQ. Combining the CDR3 with reference TRBV5-1 and TRBJ1-2 gives the whole variable domain KAGVTQTPRYLIKTRGQQVTLSCSPISGHRSVSWYQQTPGQGLQFLFEYFSETQRNKGNFPGRFSGRQFSNSRSEMNVSTLELGDSALYLCASSFDSNYGHTFGSGTRLTVV.

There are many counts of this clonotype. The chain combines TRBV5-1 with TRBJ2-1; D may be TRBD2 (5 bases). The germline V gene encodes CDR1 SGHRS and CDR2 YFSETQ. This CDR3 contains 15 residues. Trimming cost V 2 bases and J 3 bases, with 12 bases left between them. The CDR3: CASSFTSSSYNEQFF. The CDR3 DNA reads TGCGCCAGCAGCTTTACCTCTAGCAGCTACAATGAGCAGTTCTTC.

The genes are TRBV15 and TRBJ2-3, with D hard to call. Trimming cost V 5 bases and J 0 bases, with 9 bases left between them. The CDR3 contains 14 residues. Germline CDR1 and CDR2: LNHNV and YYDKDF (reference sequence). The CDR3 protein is CATSRDPSTDTQYF. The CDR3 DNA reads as TGTGCCACCAGCCGCGACCCTAGCACAGATACGCAGTATTTT.

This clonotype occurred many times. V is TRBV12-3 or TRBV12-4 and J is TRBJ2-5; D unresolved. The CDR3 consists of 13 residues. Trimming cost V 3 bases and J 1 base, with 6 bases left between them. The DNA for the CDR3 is TGTGCCAGCAGTTTTCTCCTCCAAGAGACCCAGTACTTC. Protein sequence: CASSFLLQETQYF.

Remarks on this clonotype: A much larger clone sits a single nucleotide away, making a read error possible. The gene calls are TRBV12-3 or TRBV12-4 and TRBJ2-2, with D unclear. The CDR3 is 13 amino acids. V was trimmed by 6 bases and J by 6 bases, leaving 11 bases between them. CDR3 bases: TGTGCCAGCAGCATCGGATACGCCGGGGAGCTGTTTTTT. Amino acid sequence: CASSIGYAGELFF.

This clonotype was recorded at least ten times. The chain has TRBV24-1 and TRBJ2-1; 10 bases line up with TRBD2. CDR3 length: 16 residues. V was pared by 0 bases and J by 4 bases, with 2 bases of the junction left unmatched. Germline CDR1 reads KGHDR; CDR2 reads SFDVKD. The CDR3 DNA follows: TGTGCCACCAGTGATTTGGGGACTAGCGCGTACAATGAGCAGTTCTTC. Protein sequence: CATSDLGTSAYNEQFF.

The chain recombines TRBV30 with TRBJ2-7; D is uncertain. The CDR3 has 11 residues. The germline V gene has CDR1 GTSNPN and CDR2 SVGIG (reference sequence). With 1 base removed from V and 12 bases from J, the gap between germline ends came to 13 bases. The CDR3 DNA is TGTGCCTGGAGTGGGCAGACCTTCCGGTACTTC. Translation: CAWSGQTFRYF. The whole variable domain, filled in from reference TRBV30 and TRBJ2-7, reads SQTIHQWPATLVQPVGSPLSLECTVEGTSNPNLYWYRQAAGRGLQLLFYSVGIGQISSEVPQNLSASRPQDRQFILSSKKLLLSDSGFYLCAWSGQTFRYFGPGTRLTVT.

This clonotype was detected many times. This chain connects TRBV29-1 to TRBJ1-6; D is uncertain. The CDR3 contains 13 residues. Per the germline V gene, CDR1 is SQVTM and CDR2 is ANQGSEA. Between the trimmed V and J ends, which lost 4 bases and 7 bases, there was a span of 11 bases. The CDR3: CSVAIGGNSPLHF. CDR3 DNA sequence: TGCAGCGTTGCAATAGGTGGGAATTCACCCCTCCACTTT.

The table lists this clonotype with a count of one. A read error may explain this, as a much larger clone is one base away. CDR3 nucleotide sequence: TGTGCCATCGGGGACCCTAGCTCTGGAAACACCATATATTTT. As protein: CAIGDPSSGNTIYF. The chain has TRBV10-3 and TRBJ1-3; TRBD1 is a possible D gene (5 bases). The CDR3 sequence is 14 residues long. V dropped 8 bases and J dropped 0 bases, with 11 bases sitting between them. Germline V gene lookup returns CDR1 ENHRY and CDR2 SYGVKD.

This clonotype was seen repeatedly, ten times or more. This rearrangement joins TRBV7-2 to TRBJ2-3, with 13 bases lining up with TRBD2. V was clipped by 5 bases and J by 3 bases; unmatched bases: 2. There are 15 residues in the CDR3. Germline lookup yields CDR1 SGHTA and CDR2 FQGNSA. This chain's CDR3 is CASSRTSGGTDTQYF. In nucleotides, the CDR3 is TGTGCCAGCAGCCGGACTAGCGGGGGAACAGATACGCAGTATTTT.

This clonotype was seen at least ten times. CDR3 residues: CASSYRQHNYGYTF. As DNA, the CDR3 is TGTGCCAGCAGTTACCGACAGCACAACTATGGCTACACCTTC. The V and J genes are TRBV6-5 and TRBJ1-2; the D gene is possibly TRBD1 (5 bases). This CDR3 has 14 residues. Looked up from germline, CDR1 is MNHEY and CDR2 is SVGAGI. V was cut by 2 bases and J by 2 bases, with 9 bases left in between.

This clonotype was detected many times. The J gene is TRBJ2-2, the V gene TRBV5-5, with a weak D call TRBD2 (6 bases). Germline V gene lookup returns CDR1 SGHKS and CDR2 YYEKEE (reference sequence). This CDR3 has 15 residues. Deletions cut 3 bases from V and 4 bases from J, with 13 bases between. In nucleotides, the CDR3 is TGTGCCAGCAGCTACGGGGGAATCAGCACCGGGGAGCTGTTTTTT. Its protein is CASSYGGISTGELFF.

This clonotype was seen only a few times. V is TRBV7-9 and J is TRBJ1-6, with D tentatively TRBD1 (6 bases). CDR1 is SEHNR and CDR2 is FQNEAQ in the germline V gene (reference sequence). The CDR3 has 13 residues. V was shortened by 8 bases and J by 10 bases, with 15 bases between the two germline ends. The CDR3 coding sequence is TGTGCCAGCCGCGCAGGGGCGGGATCACCCCTCCACTTT. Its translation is CASRAGAGSPLHF.